This T cell receptor (beta chain) was identified in a study of beta chain features in type 1 diabetes. Whole-study findings and limits: No resolution was reached here on whether HLA type influences TCRB rearrangement. Patients with Type 1 diabetes showed moderately but significantly shorter TCRB CDR3s in all four CD4+ subsets. It was among patients, rather than healthy donors, that naive, central memory and Treg TCRB repertoires appeared more similar.

Averaging about 116 mL, one heparinised blood draw was given by each donor. Reverse transcribing all isolated RNA meant expressed TCRB transcripts were sequenced. Each sample of naive, central memory or regulatory T cells had, on average, around 4 million reads. TCRdb keeps only in-frame clones here, not all; method: immunoSEQ multiplex PCR. The top ten clones hold approximately 1% of a sample with 310,000 or so clones, roughly 8.8% of them seen once. The germline V gene has CDR1 SGHRS and CDR2 YFSETQ. The V gene end was trimmed by 6 bases and the J gene end by 3 bases; junction bases not matched to a gene: 5. The CDR3 length is 14 residues. This clone was seen a few times. The target antigen is unknown.

The sequence derives from a young man with type 1 diabetes. Specimen: central memory CD4+ T cells from blood. This chain joins TRBV5-1 and TRBJ2-3, with 9 nucleotides matching TRBD2. The CDR3 DNA sequence: TGCGCCAGCACCGATCTAGCGGGAACAGATACGCAGTATTTT. Its protein product is CASTDLAGTDTQYF. Complete variable domain (other parts from reference TRBV5-1 and TRBJ2-3): KAGVTQTPRYLIKTRGQQVTLSCSPISGHRSVSWYQQTPGQGLQFLFEYFSETQRNKGNFPGRFSGRQFSNSRSEMNVSTLELGDSALYLCASTDLAGTDTQYFGPGTRLTVL.